One sample yielded the 3 T cell receptor beta chains listed below, sequenced in a study of shared clonotypes between healthy human individuals. This table comes from immunoSEQ multiplex PCR, and its TCRdb copy is limited to in-frame clones, with some not included. The profile shows millions of clones, more than 80% of them singletons. Specimen: naive CD4+ T cells sorted from blood. Noted subset: CD45RA+ positively selected. Receptors were obtained from a man aged 18 to 29 in good health.

This chain links TRBV5-4 with TRBJ1-2, with 9 bases matching TRBD1. Losses at the gene ends were 4 bases for V and 3 bases for J; bases not matched to a gene: 4. This CDR3 contains 14 residues. Germline V gene sequence: CDR1 SGHNT, CDR2 YYREEE (reference sequence). The CDR3 reads CASSPDRGYYGYTF. The CDR3 DNA reads TGTGCCAGCAGCCCGGACAGGGGTTACTATGGCTACACCTTC.

The chain employs TRBV7-2 and TRBJ1-1; D gene uncertain. V was trimmed by 1 base and J by 8 bases, leaving 2 bases between them. The CDR3 is 10 amino acids. Germline CDR1 reads SGHTA; CDR2 reads FQGNSA. The CDR3 coding sequence is TGTGCCAGCAGCTTAGTAGAAGCTTTCTTT. Protein sequence: CASSLVEAFF.

V gene TRBV18 combines with J gene TRBJ1-1; D possibly corresponds to TRBD1 (6 bases). The CDR3 runs to 17 residues. CDR1 KGHSH and CDR2 LQKENI come from the germline V gene. Trimming left V 3 bases short and J 5 bases short, with 22 bases between. CDR3 region: CASSPRQVSERGTEAFF. CDR3 coding DNA: TGTGCCAGCTCACCTCGACAGGTTTCAGAGAGGGGGACTGAAGCTTTCTTT. The full variable domain, rest sourced from reference TRBV18 and TRBJ1-1, is NAGVMQNPRHLVRRRGQEARLRCSPMKGHSHVYWYRQLPEEGLKFMVYLQKENIIDESGMPKERFSAEFPKEGPSILRIQQVVRGDSAAYFCASSPRQVSERGTEAFFGQGTRLTVV.